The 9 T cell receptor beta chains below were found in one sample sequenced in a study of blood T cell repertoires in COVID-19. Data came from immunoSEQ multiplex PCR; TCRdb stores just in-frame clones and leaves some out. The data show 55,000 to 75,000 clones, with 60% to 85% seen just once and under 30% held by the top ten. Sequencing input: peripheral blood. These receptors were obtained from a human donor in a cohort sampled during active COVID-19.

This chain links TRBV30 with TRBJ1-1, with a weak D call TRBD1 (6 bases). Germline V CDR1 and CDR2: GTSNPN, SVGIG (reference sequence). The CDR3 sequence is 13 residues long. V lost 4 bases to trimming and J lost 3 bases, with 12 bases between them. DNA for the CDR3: TGTGCCTGGACTAGTTCAGGGGACACTGAAGCTTTCTTT. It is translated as CAWTSSGDTEAFF.

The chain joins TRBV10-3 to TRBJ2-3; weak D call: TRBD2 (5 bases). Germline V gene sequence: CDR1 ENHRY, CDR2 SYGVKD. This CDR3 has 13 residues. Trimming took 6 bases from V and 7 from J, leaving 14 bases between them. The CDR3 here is CAIRNMTGYTQYF. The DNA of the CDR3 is TGTGCCATCAGAAACATGACGGGGTATACGCAGTATTTT.

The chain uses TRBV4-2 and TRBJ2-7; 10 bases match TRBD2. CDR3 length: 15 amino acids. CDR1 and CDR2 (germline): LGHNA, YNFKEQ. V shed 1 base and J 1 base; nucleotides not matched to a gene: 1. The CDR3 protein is CASSQALAGSYEQYF. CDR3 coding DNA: TGTGCCAGCAGCCAAGCACTAGCGGGATCCTACGAGCAGTACTTC.

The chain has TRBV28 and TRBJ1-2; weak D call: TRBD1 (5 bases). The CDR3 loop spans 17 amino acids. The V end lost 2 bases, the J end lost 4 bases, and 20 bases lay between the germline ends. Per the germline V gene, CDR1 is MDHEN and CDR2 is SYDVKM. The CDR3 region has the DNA TGTGCCAGCAGTTTACGACATCAAGGCCAGGGCTTCTATGGCTACACCTTC. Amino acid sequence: CASSLRHQGQGFYGYTF.

Here the CDR3 reads CASSLRLAGGTDTQYF. CDR3 sequence (DNA): TGTGCCAGCAGCTTAAGACTAGCGGGAGGCACAGATACGCAGTATTTT. The V gene is TRBV7-2, the J gene TRBJ2-3, with 12 bases aligning to TRBD2. The junction had 1 base not matched to a gene; V was cut back by 2 bases and J by 1 base. In germline, CDR1 is SGHTA, CDR2 FQGNSA. The CDR3 spans 16 residues.

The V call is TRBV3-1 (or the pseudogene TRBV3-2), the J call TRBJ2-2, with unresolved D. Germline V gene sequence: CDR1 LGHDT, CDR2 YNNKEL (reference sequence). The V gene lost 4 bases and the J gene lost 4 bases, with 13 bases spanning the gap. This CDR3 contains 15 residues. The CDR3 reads CASSRDQTGTGELFF. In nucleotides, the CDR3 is TGTGCCAGCAGCCGTGACCAAACGGGCACCGGGGAGCTGTTTTTT.

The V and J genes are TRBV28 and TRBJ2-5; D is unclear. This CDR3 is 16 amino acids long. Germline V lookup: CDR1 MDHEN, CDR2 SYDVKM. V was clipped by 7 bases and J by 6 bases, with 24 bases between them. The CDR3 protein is CASTPVSTYTMKTQYF. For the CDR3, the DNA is TGTGCCAGCACCCCGGTTAGTACGTATACCATGAAGACCCAGTACTTC.

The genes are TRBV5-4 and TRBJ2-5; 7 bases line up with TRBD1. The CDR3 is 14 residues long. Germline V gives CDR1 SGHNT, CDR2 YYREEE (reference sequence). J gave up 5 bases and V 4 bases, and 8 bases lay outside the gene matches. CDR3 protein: CASSPGRGYETQYF. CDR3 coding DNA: TGTGCCAGCAGCCCGGGCAGGGGGTATGAGACCCAGTACTTC.

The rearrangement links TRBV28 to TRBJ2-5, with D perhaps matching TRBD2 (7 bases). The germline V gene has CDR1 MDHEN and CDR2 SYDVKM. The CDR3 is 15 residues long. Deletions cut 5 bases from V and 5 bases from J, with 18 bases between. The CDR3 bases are TGTGCCAGCAGTAGTATAGGGGGAGGGAAGGAGACCCAGTACTTC. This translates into CASSSIGGGKETQYF.